This T cell receptor (beta chain) was recorded in a study of vaccination effects on CD4 cells after COVID-19. Concerning this clone: Antigen: not known.

V was pared by 7 bases and J by 7 bases, with 17 bases between. The CDR3 contains 15 residues. CDR1 is SNHLY, CDR2 FYNNEI, per germline. Sequenced by immunoSEQ multiplex PCR; TCRdb stores in-frame clones only, minus some. The sample consists of 20,000 to 25,000 clones, about three quarters of them appearing once. Under the ViraFEST assay, PBMC were stimulated with viral peptide pools so that antigen-specific CD4+ T cells expanded. Sequencing was performed afterwards. Following culture for around 9 days, CD4+ T cells were isolated. Days 3 and 7 were when half the medium was replaced with IL-2 medium. Sequenced here: CD4+ T cells from PBMCs cultured with HCoV-229E spike peptides, sampled before COVID-19 vaccination. The chain combines TRBV2 with TRBJ1-6, with D unclear. This receptor was identified in a human donor who received a COVID-19 vaccine. CDR3 nucleotide sequence: TGTGCCAGCAAGGGCAGGTTGGGTGGGAATTCACCCCTCCACTTT. Its protein is CASKGRLGGNSPLHF.